The 27 T cell receptor beta chains in this list originate from one sample, sequenced in a study of STAT3 mutations in large granular lymphocyte leukemia (dated by TCRdb to between 2017 and 2020). What the study reported, not specific to this receptor: At least one immunodominant TCRbeta clonotype was identified in every T-LGLL patient, and multiple immunodominant subclonotypes were identified in about half of the T-LGLL patients.

Their antigens remain unidentified. Libraries were made using the immunoSEQ multiplex PCR assay. Here the immuneACCESS table is served through TCRdb, limited to in-frame sequences with V and J called. Missing clones are a known gap in these copies; in checked studies unresolved V genes cover under half, and the rest lacks a known reason. This sample has 35,000 to 40,000 clones in its table, and 88% of those were observed once. The top ten hold more than 0.4% of the sample. The specimen sequenced was PBMCs. Receptors originate from a human donor with T large granular lymphocyte leukemia. Some clones in this sample may be carry-over from other donors' samples.

The chain joins TRBV11-2 to TRBJ2-5; 7 nucleotides line up with TRBD2. The germline gives CDR1 SGHAT, CDR2 FQNNGV. The length of the CDR3 is 14 residues. Trimming removed 2 bases from V and 11 bases from J; junction bases left unmatched: 11. CDR3 residues: CASSLTAFSGTQYF. The CDR3 DNA follows: TGTGCCAGCAGCTTAACCGCCTTCAGCGGGACGCAGTACTTC.

The V gene is TRBV4-1, the J gene TRBJ2-1; 16 bases map to TRBD2. CDR3 length: 19 residues. Germline lookup yields CDR1 MGHRA and CDR2 YSYEKL. After removal of 5 bases from V and 4 bases from J, the junction contained 11 bases not matched to a gene. The CDR3 coding sequence is TGCGCCAGCAGCTCACCGGGACTAGCGGGGGGGCCTCAATACAATGAGCAGTTCTTC. Protein sequence: CASSSPGLAGGPQYNEQFF.

The chain couples TRBV7-6 to TRBJ2-1, with TRBD1 as a possible D gene (5 bases). Germline V gene data show CDR1 as SGHVS and CDR2 as FNYEAQ. V was trimmed by 0 bases and J by 9 bases, leaving 12 bases between them. CDR3 size: 14 residues. In DNA, the CDR3 is TGTGCCAGCAGCTTAGCTGGGGCGGACGGTGAGCAGTTCTTC. Amino acids: CASSLAGADGEQFF.

The V call is TRBV7-2, the J call TRBJ2-7, with D uncertain. The CDR3 is made up of 14 amino acids. V was pared by 1 base and J by 1 base, with 8 bases between. Germline CDR1 is SGHTA and CDR2 is FQGNSA. CDR3 DNA: TGTGCCAGCAGCTTAGTTGGCGGTTCCTACGAGCAGTACGTC. Its protein product is CASSLVGGSYEQYV.

This sequence joins TRBV5-4 and TRBJ1-1; D is ambiguous. Germline-derived CDR1 and CDR2 are SGHNT and YYREEE (reference sequence). Trimming removed 1 base from V and 5 bases from J, with 3 bases in between. This CDR3 is 11 amino acids long. The CDR3 DNA follows: TGTGCCAGCAGCTTGCGAACTGAAGCTTTCTTT. Its translation: CASSLRTEAFF.

This chain connects TRBV4-3 to TRBJ2-6, with TRBD1 matching 9 bases. The J segment lost 0 bases and the V segment lost 0 bases, leaving 6 bases of the junction unmatched. The germline V gene encodes CDR1 LGHNA and CDR2 YSLEER. The CDR3 covers 19 residues. CDR3 residues: CASSQEGTGWFSGANVLTF. The CDR3 DNA reads TGCGCCAGCAGCCAAGAAGGGACAGGGTGGTTCTCTGGGGCCAACGTCCTGACTTTC.

This chain uses TRBV28 with TRBJ1-6; D uncertain. With 6 bases removed from V and 7 bases from J, the gap between germline ends came to 4 bases. This CDR3 comprises 11 residues. Germline lookup yields CDR1 MDHEN and CDR2 SYDVKM. The chain's CDR3 is CASRWNSPLHF. Here the CDR3 DNA reads TGTGCCAGCAGGTGGAATTCACCCCTCCACTTT.

The chain uses TRBV5-6 and TRBJ2-2; the D gene is possibly TRBD1 (5 bases). Per the germline V gene, CDR1 is SGHDT and CDR2 is YYEEEE. This CDR3 region has 14 residues. With 0 bases removed from V and 4 bases from J, the gap between germline ends came to 7 bases. The CDR3 nucleotides are TGTGCCAGCAGCTTGGAGGGGTTCACCGGGGAGCTGTTTTTT. Protein: CASSLEGFTGELFF.

The V and J genes are TRBV6-6 and TRBJ1-5, with 9 bases that match TRBD1. The ends lost 6 bases at V and 7 bases at J; junction bases unmatched: 10. Germline lookup yields CDR1 MNHNY and CDR2 SVGAGI (reference sequence). The length of the CDR3 is 15 residues. The CDR3 loop is CASSPGTGFFQPQHF. For the CDR3, the DNA is TGTGCCAGCAGCCCCGGGACAGGGTTCTTCCAGCCCCAGCATTTT.

This clone was recorded once. The chain carries TRBV27 and TRBJ2-7; TRBD1 matches 9 bases. J was trimmed by 5 bases and V by 5 bases; bases with no gene match: 7. The CDR3 contains 14 residues. Germline V gene sequence: CDR1 MNHEY, CDR2 SMNVEV (reference sequence). Here the CDR3 DNA reads TGTGCCAGCAGTACCGGGGACAGGGAACACGAGCAGTACTTC. This codes for CASSTGDREHEQYF.

V usage is TRBV6-1 and J usage is TRBJ1-6; D unresolved. V was shortened by 3 bases and J by 7 bases, with 10 bases between the two germline ends. CDR1 is MNHNS and CDR2 is SASEGT in the germline V gene. This CDR3 region has 14 residues. CDR3 DNA: TGTGCCAGCAGTGAGATACAGACAAATTCACCCCTCCACTTT. It encodes CASSEIQTNSPLHF.

The chain uses TRBV5-4 and TRBJ1-5; D uncertain. Per the germline V gene, CDR1 is SGHNT and CDR2 is YYREEE (reference sequence). The CDR3 has 13 residues. V was trimmed by 0 bases and J by 6 bases, leaving 7 bases between them. The CDR3 spells CASSLGGGQPQHF. In nucleotides, the CDR3 is TGTGCCAGCAGCTTGGGAGGCGGTCAGCCCCAGCATTTT.

This chain joins TRBV4-1 and TRBJ2-2, with a tentative D call TRBD2 (5 bases). The germline CDR1 and CDR2 sequences are MGHRA and YSYEKL. V gave up 1 base and J gave up 9 bases, with 9 bases separating them. This CDR3 region has 13 residues. The CDR3 nucleotides are TGCGCCAGCAGCCAAGCACCGGGGAGGGAGCTGTTTTTT. As protein: CASSQAPGRELFF.

This clone was detected only once. This chain connects TRBV18 to TRBJ2-2; either TRBD1 or TRBD2 may fit D (5 bases each). Germline loops: CDR1 KGHSH, CDR2 LQKENI. V was trimmed by 2 bases and J by 5 bases, leaving 6 bases between them. CDR3 length: 13 residues. This chain's CDR3 is CASSPGGTGELFF. The CDR3 coding sequence is TGTGCCAGCTCACCAGGGGGTACCGGGGAGCTGTTTTTT.

The gene calls are TRBV19 and TRBJ2-7, with TRBD2 identical over 12 bases. The CDR3 extends over 13 amino acids. V was pared by 5 bases and J by 9 bases, with 5 bases of the junction left unmatched. Germline CDR1 is LNHDA and CDR2 is SQIVND (reference sequence). The CDR3 coding sequence is TGTGCCAGTAGTGAGACTAGCGGGGGCCTGCAGTACTTC. The encoded protein is CASSETSGGLQYF.

This clone was found a few times. The V and J genes are TRBV6-1 and TRBJ1-3; no clear D gene. V was cut by 3 bases and J by 4 bases, with 7 bases left in between. This CDR3 is 13 amino acids long. Germline CDR1 and CDR2: MNHNS and SASEGT. The CDR3 bases are TGTGCCAGCAGTGATCCGACGGGAAACACCATATATTTT. This sequence encodes CASSDPTGNTIYF.

This clone was found once. The rearrangement joins TRBV5-1 to TRBJ2-5, with D perhaps given as TRBD1 or TRBD2 (5 bases each). The CDR3 covers 14 residues. V was pared by 4 bases and J by 1 base, with 11 bases between. Per the germline V gene, CDR1 is SGHRS and CDR2 is YFSETQ. The CDR3 sequence is CASSTAGAQETQYF. CDR3 nucleotide sequence: TGCGCCAGCAGCACTGCCGGGGCCCAAGAGACCCAGTACTTC.

The chain carries TRBV10-3 and TRBJ2-3; tentative D call: TRBD2 (7 bases). The CDR3 sequence is 14 residues long. V gave up 8 bases and J gave up 0 bases, with 12 bases separating them. Germline loops: CDR1 ENHRY, CDR2 SYGVKD. The CDR3 nucleotides read TGTGCCATCCGGGGGGCTTTTAGCACAGATACGCAGTATTTT. Translated, it gives CAIRGAFSTDTQYF.

The genes are TRBV7-2 and TRBJ2-1; TRBD2 is a possible D gene (6 bases). V lost 8 bases and J lost 0, with 14 bases in between. The CDR3 contains 15 residues. Germline V lookup: CDR1 SGHTA, CDR2 FQGNSA. The chain's CDR3 is CASDRDGSSYNEQFF. Here the CDR3 DNA reads TGTGCCAGCGATCGGGACGGGAGCTCCTACAATGAGCAGTTCTTC.

This clone was seen only once. The CDR3 DNA sequence: TGTGCCAGCAGTGACCCGGGACGGGAAAATTCACCCCTCCACTTT. Protein product: CASSDPGRENSPLHF. The rearrangement links TRBV28 to TRBJ1-6, with a possible D match to TRBD1 (5 bases). Germline assignment: CDR1 MDHEN and CDR2 SYDVKM. With 5 bases removed from V and 7 bases from J, the gap between germline ends came to 15 bases. The CDR3 consists of 15 residues.

The chain recombines TRBV19 with TRBJ1-1; D is unresolved. V was pared by 3 bases and J by 7 bases, with 12 bases between. Germline V lookup: CDR1 LNHDA, CDR2 SQIVND (reference sequence). CDR3 length: 13 residues. CDR3 amino acids: CASSIGGIVEAFF. CDR3 bases: TGTGCCAGTAGTATTGGTGGAATCGTTGAAGCTTTCTTT.

The gene calls are TRBV6-5 and TRBJ2-7; TRBD1 or TRBD2 may be the D gene (5 bases each). In germline, CDR1 is MNHEY, CDR2 SVGAGI. V lost 1 base and J 5 bases, leaving 12 bases between the germline ends. The CDR3 is 14 amino acids. CDR3 sequence (DNA): TGTGCCAGCAGTTACTATCGGGGCGGCGACGAGCAGTACTTC. Its translation: CASSYYRGGDEQYF.

This chain uses TRBV6-6 with TRBJ2-5; TRBD2 is a possible D gene (6 bases). This CDR3 has 15 amino acids. V was pared by 6 bases and J by 2 bases, with 16 bases between. Germline-derived CDR1 and CDR2 are MNHNY and SVGAGI (reference sequence). The CDR3 DNA follows: TGTGCCAGCAGCACATTAGGAGGGATACAAGAGACCCAGTACTTC. It is translated as CASSTLGGIQETQYF.

The V gene is TRBV9, the J gene TRBJ2-5; D is possibly TRBD2 (5 bases). Germline V gives CDR1 SGDLS, CDR2 YYNGEE. The CDR3 consists of 12 residues. V was clipped by 4 bases and J by 5 bases, with 9 bases between them. The CDR3: CASSFRGETQYF. The CDR3 coding sequence is TGTGCCAGCAGCTTCAGAGGGGAGACCCAGTACTTC.

CDR3 in amino acids: CASSPFDSFNQPQHF. CDR3 coding DNA: TGTGCCAGCAGTCCCTTTGACAGCTTCAATCAGCCCCAGCATTTT. This sequence joins TRBV27 and TRBJ1-5, with D maybe TRBD1 (5 bases). The germline V gene encodes CDR1 MNHEY and CDR2 SMNVEV (reference sequence). Trimming left V 5 bases short and J 3 bases short, with 14 bases between. This CDR3 is built from 15 residues.

The chain is built from TRBV20-1 and TRBJ1-1, with D hard to call. This CDR3 has 11 residues. From germline, CDR1 is DFQATT and CDR2 SNEGSKA (reference sequence). Trimming took off 5 bases at V and 7 bases at J, with 11 bases between the two ends. In nucleotides, the CDR3 is TGCAGTGCTCCTGACGTACGTGAAGCTTTCTTT. Protein sequence: CSAPDVREAFF.

The rearrangement links TRBV5-6 to TRBJ2-1; 10 bases line up with TRBD1. J lost 6 bases, V lost 4 bases, and 13 bases had no gene match. Germline loops: CDR1 SGHDT, CDR2 YYEEEE. CDR3 length equals 17 residues. For the CDR3, the DNA is TGTGCCAGCAGCCCGGGGGTAGACAGGGGGCGCCGCAATGAGCAGTTCTTC. Amino acids: CASSPGVDRGRRNEQFF. The entire variable domain, with the rest obtained from reference TRBV5-6 and TRBJ2-1, is as follows: DAGVTQSPTHLIKTRGQQVTLRCSPKSGHDTVSWYQQALGQGPQFIFQYYEEEERQRGNFPDRFSGHQFPNYSSELNVNALLLGDSALYLCASSPGVDRGRRNEQFFGPGTRLTVL.